These T cell receptor beta chains were read from a single sample in a study of blood T cell repertoires in COVID-19. Clones were sequenced by immunoSEQ multiplex PCR, and TCRdb holds only the in-frame ones, with some missing. The table has around 57,000 clones, around four fifths seen once. The sample consisted of peripheral blood. Receptors were obtained from an older woman with acute or convalescent COVID-19. Both conserved end residues are trimmed from each CDR3.

>TRBV11-3|TRBJ2-1
ASSAPGGGAYNEQF
>TRBV7-8|TRBJ1-4
ASSLASTREKLF
>TRBV3-1/TRBV3-2|TRBJ1-1
ASSLGDRGFTEAF
>TRBV27|TRBJ1-1
ASSLSSFTEAF
>TRBV4-1|TRBJ1-1
ASSQQDSREAF
>TRBV18|TRBJ2-7
ASSPNGAGVAYEQY
>TRBV5-4|TRBJ2-2
ASNRQGPDGELF
>TRBV7-2|TRBJ1-3
ASSLKGSGVTSGNTIY
>TRBV2|TRBJ2-3
ASSAMTGQTDTQY
>TRBV6-5|TRBJ1-6
ASGQGSPLH
>TRBV5-4|TRBJ2-3
ASSLLRTDTQY
>TRBV6-5|TRBJ2-1
ASTSPGDGNEQF
>TRBV4-2|TRBJ2-5
ASSPPGLAGSETQY
>TRBV5-1|TRBJ1-2
ASSQGTQGAGGYT
>TRBV5-4|TRBJ2-3
ASSLDTGADTQY
>TRBV2|TRBJ2-5
ASSQQGGQETQY
>TRBV13|TRBJ2-1
ASSLGILEGGANEQF
>TRBV5-1|TRBJ1-2
ASSLGGKVYGYT
>TRBV24-1|TRBJ2-1
ATSDLSPSTSGGAGEQF
>TRBV12-5|TRBJ1-1
ASGQDRSLNTEAF
>TRBV29-1|TRBJ1-4
SVLDRGIEKLF
>TRBV9|TRBJ1-2
ASSVELWGRNEGYT
>TRBV4-2|TRBJ1-4
ASSQEESSNEKLF
>TRBV2|TRBJ1-2
ASSEWPTGYGYT
>TRBV7-2|TRBJ2-7
ASSASLGGRSYEQY
>TRBV7-9|TRBJ2-5
ASGRAEETQY
>TRBV5-4|TRBJ2-1
ASSRSAGANEQF
>TRBV5-4|TRBJ2-5
ASSRTGGTQETQY